Each of the 24 T cell receptor beta chains below was sequenced from the same sample in a study of glioma-infiltrating T cells after dendritic cell vaccination. Sample time point: after dendritic cell vaccination, including at tumor progression/relapse. Only in-frame clones appear in the TCRdb table, and some are missing; sequencing was by immunoSEQ multiplex PCR. The data hold about 94,000 clones, with approximately 80% observed a single time. This specimen was blood, taken after dendritic cell vaccination. The receptor source for this set is a human donor with glioblastoma.

The rearrangement joins TRBV14 to TRBJ2-5, with TRBD2 as a possible D gene (5 bases). Germline V gene sequence: CDR1 SGHDN, CDR2 FVKESK. V was pared by 4 bases and J by 2 bases, with 23 bases between. This CDR3 has 18 residues. The CDR3 protein is CASSPTVPRGFRQETQYF. CDR3 DNA sequence: TGTGCCAGCAGCCCTACCGTGCCTCGGGGATTCAGGCAAGAGACCCAGTACTTC. Complete variable domain (other parts from reference TRBV14 and TRBJ2-5): EAGVTQFPSHSVIEKGQTVTLRCDPISGHDNLYWYRRVMGKEIKFLLHFVKESKQDESGMPNNRFLAERTGGTYSTLKVQPAELEDSGVYFCASSPTVPRGFRQETQYFGPGTRLLVL.

The count of this clone is one. The chain couples TRBV5-6 to TRBJ2-3, with D possibly TRBD2 on 6 matching bases. The CDR3 totals 16 residues. Trimming removed 0 bases from V and 6 bases from J, with 17 bases in between. The germline gives CDR1 SGHDT, CDR2 YYEEEE. The CDR3 DNA follows: TGTGCCAGCAGCTTGGTACAGGTCCGGGGGACTGATACGCAGTATTTT. Amino acid sequence: CASSLVQVRGTDTQYF.

This clone was picked up a small number of times. This sequence joins TRBV5-1 and TRBJ2-7; 7 nucleotides align to TRBD2. This CDR3 comprises 15 residues. V trimming: 0 bases; J trimming: 2 bases; junction bases outside the gene matches: 5. Germline V gene sequence: CDR1 SGHRS, CDR2 YFSETQ. CDR3 nucleotide sequence: TGCGCCAGCAGCTTGGATGCGGGAGCTCCCTACGAGCAGTACTTC. Its protein product is CASSLDAGAPYEQYF.

The chain carries TRBV10-2 and TRBJ1-2; 11 bases match TRBD1. Per the germline V gene, CDR1 is WSHSY and CDR2 is SAAADI. The CDR3 loop spans 14 amino acids. The V and J ends lost 8 bases and 4 bases, in that order; junction bases with no gene match: 6. CDR3 protein: CASSSGQGAYGYTF. The CDR3 DNA follows: TGCGCCAGCTCCTCTGGACAGGGGGCCTATGGCTACACCTTC.

This sequence joins TRBV18 and TRBJ1-1; possibly TRBD1 for D (5 bases). The ends were cut back, 5 bases at V and 4 bases at J, with 14 bases in the middle. Germline values: CDR1 KGHSH, CDR2 LQKENI. There are 14 residues in the CDR3. The CDR3 region has the DNA TGTGCCAGCTCAGCGCTTACAGGTGGCACTGAAGCTTTCTTT. It specifies CASSALTGGTEAFF.

CDR3 nucleotide sequence: TGTGCCAGCAGTGGAGGACAGGGAAGAACCTACGAGCAGTACTTC. This translates into CASSGGQGRTYEQYF. The chain has TRBV6-1 and TRBJ2-7; 8 bases fit TRBD1. Germline CDR1 reads MNHNS; CDR2 reads SASEGT. The CDR3 is 15 residues long. V dropped 4 bases and J dropped 2; count of bases not matched to a gene: 7.

The rearrangement links TRBV5-1 to TRBJ1-1, with 8 bases lining up with TRBD1. J lost 5 bases, V lost 3 bases, and 6 bases had no gene match. The V gene's germline CDR1 is SGHRS and CDR2 YFSETQ. The CDR3 contains 14 residues. This CDR3 is CASSSDRGRTEAFF. DNA of the CDR3: TGCGCCAGCAGCTCCGACAGGGGCAGGACTGAAGCTTTCTTT.

This chain links TRBV5-1 with TRBJ1-1; perhaps TRBD1 as D (5 bases). The CDR3 length is 19 residues. V was cut by 4 bases and J by 3 bases, with 28 bases left in between. Per the germline V gene, CDR1 is SGHRS and CDR2 is YFSETQ. The CDR3 DNA reads as TGCGCCAGCAGCCCAACGCCCTGGGACCCAGGCTGGGGGGACACTGAAGCTTTCTTT. It yields the protein CASSPTPWDPGWGDTEAFF.

V usage is TRBV19 and J usage is TRBJ1-1, with 9 bases lining up with TRBD1. The CDR3 loop spans 18 amino acids. CDR1 and CDR2 from the germline V gene are LNHDA and SQIVND (reference sequence). Unmatched junction bases numbered 20, after V lost 5 bases and J lost 7 bases. CDR3 sequence: CASSLPGGTGTNLGEAFF. The CDR3 nucleotides read TGTGCCAGTAGTCTTCCCGGGGGGACAGGGACGAACTTAGGTGAAGCTTTCTTT.

The chain has TRBV5-1 and TRBJ1-4, with D possibly being TRBD1 (5 bases). Trimming took 4 bases from V and 7 from J, leaving 17 bases between them. Looked up from germline, CDR1 is SGHRS and CDR2 is YFSETQ. The CDR3 has 15 amino acids. The CDR3 sequence: CASSPGLGRGEKLFF. As DNA, the CDR3 is TGCGCCAGCAGCCCCGGATTGGGGAGGGGTGAAAAACTGTTTTTT.

This clone was counted a few times. V gene TRBV21-1 combines with J gene TRBJ1-5. TRBV21-1 is annotated as a pseudogene. CDR3 length: 18 residues. CDR3 sequence reads: CASSKRFRLTPLNQPQHF. The DNA of the CDR3 is TGTGCCAGCAGCAAACGTTTCCGACTCACGCCCTTAAATCAGCCCCAGCATTTT.

This clone was found once. DNA of the CDR3: TGTGCCAGCAGCTTCTGGGGCGAGGAGGGCTACACCTTC. Protein sequence: CASSFWGEEGYTF. V gene TRBV7-9 combines with J gene TRBJ1-2, with D maybe TRBD1 (5 bases). The CDR3 has 13 residues. The V gene's germline CDR1 is SEHNR and CDR2 FQNEAQ (reference sequence). V lost 3 bases and J lost 8, with 13 bases in between.

This chain links TRBV20-1 with TRBJ2-7; the match to TRBD2 covers 7 bases. The CDR3 is 11 amino acids. J gave up 9 bases and V 6 bases, and 8 bases lay outside the gene matches. CDR1 is DFQATT, CDR2 SNEGSKA, per germline (reference sequence). Here the CDR3 DNA reads TGCAGTGCCAGACGGGAGGTAACGCAGTACTTC. Amino acids: CSARREVTQYF.

V usage is TRBV13 and J usage is TRBJ2-1; tentatively, D is TRBD2 (6 bases). With 2 bases removed from V and 2 bases from J, the gap between germline ends came to 16 bases. Germline V lookup: CDR1 PRHDT, CDR2 FYEKMQ (reference sequence). This CDR3 is built from 17 residues. CDR3: CASSLTPLASTYNEQFF. As DNA, the CDR3 is TGTGCCAGCAGCTTAACCCCGCTAGCGTCAACCTACAATGAGCAGTTCTTC. Based on the CDR3 plus reference TRBV13 and TRBJ2-1, the full variable domain is AAGVIQSPRHLIKEKRETATLKCYPIPRHDTVYWYQQGPGQDPQFLISFYEKMQSDKGSIPDRFSAQQFSDYHSELNMSSLELGDSALYFCASSLTPLASTYNEQFFGPGTRLTVL.

V and J are TRBV30 and TRBJ2-7; D unclear. The germline CDR1 and CDR2 sequences are GTSNPN and SVGIG (reference sequence). V dropped 5 bases and J dropped 4 bases, with 12 bases sitting between them. This CDR3 has 12 amino acids. The CDR3 protein is CAWSNRGYEQYF. The CDR3 DNA reads as TGTGCCTGGTCAAACCGCGGATACGAGCAGTACTTC.

Only one count was recorded for this clone. The chain links TRBV5-6 to TRBJ2-4; 12 bases map to TRBD1. CDR1 is SGHDT and CDR2 is YYEEEE in the germline V gene. J gave up 11 bases and V 0 bases, and 6 bases lay outside the gene matches. The CDR3 is 15 residues long. CDR3 coding DNA: TGTGCCAGCAGCTTGGACGCGGGACAGGGGGCCGTTCAGTACTTC. This encodes CASSLDAGQGAVQYF. Looking up the rest from reference TRBV5-6 and TRBJ2-4 gives the full variable domain: DAGVTQSPTHLIKTRGQQVTLRCSPKSGHDTVSWYQQALGQGPQFIFQYYEEEERQRGNFPDRFSGHQFPNYSSELNVNALLLGDSALYLCASSLDAGQGAVQYFGAGTRLSVL.

V gene TRBV23-1 combines with J gene TRBJ2-7; 7 positions match TRBD1. TRBV23-1 is treated as an ORF (open reading frame) with a function not yet certain. V shed 7 bases, J shed 11 bases, and the junction held 11 bases outside the gene matches. This CDR3 comprises 12 residues. The CDR3 sequence is CASTKTGRSEYF. The CDR3 bases are TGCGCCAGCACCAAGACAGGGAGATCGGAGTACTTC.

The chain combines TRBV28 with TRBJ1-2; D is ambiguous. Trimming shortened V by 6 bases and J by 4 bases, and 6 bases separated the two germline ends. The V gene's germline CDR1 is MDHEN and CDR2 SYDVKM. The CDR3 length is 11 residues. The CDR3 loop reads CASRGFYGYTF. The CDR3 coding sequence is TGTGCCAGCAGGGGCTTCTATGGCTACACCTTC.

This clone showed up just a few times. The genes are TRBV10-2 and TRBJ2-5, with 9 bases fitting TRBD2. Germline V gives CDR1 WSHSY, CDR2 SAAADI. The junction had 0 bases not matched to a gene; V was cut back by 2 bases and J by 5 bases. CDR3 length: 13 residues. The CDR3 reads CASSEAGGETQYF. The CDR3 nucleotides are TGCGCCAGCAGTGAGGCGGGGGGGGAGACCCAGTACTTC.

The V gene is TRBV4-1, the J gene TRBJ1-3; TRBD1 matches at 8 bases. Trimming cost V 0 bases and J 4 bases; bases outside gene matches: 2. The germline CDR1 and CDR2 sequences are MGHRA and YSYEKL. This CDR3 contains 15 residues. The CDR3 nucleotides are TGCGCCAGCAGCCAAGAGGACAGGGAAGGAAACACCATATATTTT. It translates to CASSQEDREGNTIYF.

This CDR3 reads CASSPGTSSHNMEFF. CDR3 nucleotides: TGCGCCAGCAGTCCCGGGACTAGCTCCCACAATATGGAGTTCTTC. The chain carries TRBV5-1 and TRBJ2-1, with 9 bases lining up with TRBD2. The CDR3 covers 15 residues. Germline values: CDR1 SGHRS, CDR2 YFSETQ. Losses at the gene ends were 5 bases for V and 14 bases for J; bases not matched to a gene: 17.

This rearrangement joins TRBV10-3 to TRBJ2-3, with D perhaps matching TRBD2 (6 bases). V was cut by 2 bases and J by 6 bases, with 18 bases left in between. Germline V gene data show CDR1 as ENHRY and CDR2 as SYGVKD. There are 16 residues in the CDR3. CDR3 DNA: TGTGCCATCAGTGAGCCAACTAGCCAGGGCTGGGATACGCAGTATTTT. Translating it yields CAISEPTSQGWDTQYF.

The V gene is TRBV19, the J gene TRBJ1-1; D is ambiguous. This CDR3 comprises 11 residues. The germline CDR1 and CDR2 sequences are LNHDA and SQIVND (reference sequence). Trimming removed 1 base from V and 9 bases from J, with 6 bases in between. Here the CDR3 DNA reads TGTGCCAGTAGTATAGGAACAAAAGCTTTCTTT. It encodes CASSIGTKAFF.

The V and J genes are TRBV9 and TRBJ1-1, with 8 nucleotides matching TRBD1. V was pared by 3 bases and J by 11 bases, with 12 bases of the junction left unmatched. Germline V gene lookup returns CDR1 SGDLS and CDR2 YYNGEE. The CDR3 contains 14 residues. CDR3 nucleotide sequence: TGTGCCAGCAGCGCTTCCGGACAGGGCGGAGTGGCTTTCTTT. Protein sequence: CASSASGQGGVAFF.